One sample yielded the 19 T cell receptor beta chains listed below, sequenced in a study of Tregs in tolerant kidney transplant recipients (dated by TCRdb to the late 2010s). The antigens these receptors bind are not known. Libraries were prepared through the immunoSEQ multiplex PCR assay. This is the immuneACCESS table as TCRdb keeps it, with only in-frame sequences that have V and J called. A part of the clones is gone; compared with another copy, unresolved V genes explain less than half, and the rest is unexplained. This sample lists 16,000 or so clones; about two thirds were detected once. In total, the top ten clones hold approximately 3% of the sample. Material for sequencing was Tregs from blood cultured with allogeneic cells. The source of these receptors is a human donor in good health.

This clone came up a few times. V is TRBV7-8 and J is TRBJ1-5; 7 bases agree with TRBD1. The trim removed 5 bases at V and 0 bases at J, leaving 13 bases unmatched. This CDR3 region has 18 residues. CDR1 and CDR2 (germline): SGHVS, FQNEAQ. In DNA, the CDR3 is TGTGCCAGCAGCCTACCAAGTCAAGGACAGGTTAGCAATCAGCCCCAGCATTTT. Translating gives CASSLPSQGQVSNQPQHF.

This clone came up many times. This chain joins TRBV21-1 and TRBJ1-5; the DNA was not used to check the table's D call, TRBD1. TRBV21-1 is designated a pseudogene. The CDR3 extends over 18 amino acids. CDR3 in DNA: TGTGCCAGCAGCAAAGTGACCCTCGCTCCGGGACAGAATCAGCCCCAGCATTTT. It translates to CASSKVTLAPGQNQPQHF.

The rearrangement links TRBV5-1 to TRBJ2-3; the D gene could be TRBD1 or TRBD2 (5 bases each). Germline-derived CDR1 and CDR2 are SGHRS and YFSETQ. This CDR3 contains 13 residues. Trimming cost V 5 bases and J 0 bases, with 7 bases left between them. CDR3 nucleotides: TGCGCCAGCAGACGGGACAGCACAGATACGCAGTATTTT. This encodes CASRRDSTDTQYF.

The V and J genes are TRBV18 and TRBJ1-5; D is undetermined. Trimming pared 2 bases from V and 5 bases from J, leaving 10 bases between. This CDR3 is 14 amino acids long. The germline CDR1 and CDR2 sequences are KGHSH and LQKENI. The CDR3 sequence: CASSPLEGYQPQHF. In nucleotides, the CDR3 is TGTGCCAGCTCACCATTAGAAGGTTATCAGCCCCAGCATTTT.

V gene TRBV6-6 combines with J gene TRBJ2-3, with a weak D call TRBD2 (5 bases). In germline, CDR1 is MNHNY, CDR2 SVGAGI (reference sequence). The CDR3 loop spans 15 amino acids. Trimming cost V 5 bases and J 4 bases, with 16 bases left between them. The CDR3 loop reads CASSPGNFFADTQYF. CDR3 nucleotide sequence: TGTGCCAGCAGTCCCGGGAACTTCTTTGCAGATACGCAGTATTTT.

This clone appeared once. The V and J genes are TRBV7-2 and TRBJ2-5; 8 nucleotides match TRBD2. This CDR3 has 15 residues. CDR1 is SGHTA and CDR2 is FQGNSA in the germline V gene. V dropped 2 bases and J dropped 7; count of bases not matched to a gene: 9. CDR3 in DNA: TGTGCCAGCAGCTTACTGTGGCACCGGGGGGGGACCCAGTACTTC. This translates into CASSLLWHRGGTQYF.

V and J are TRBV7-8 and TRBJ2-1; the match to TRBD2 covers 8 bases. The CDR3 extends over 18 amino acids. Germline V gene sequence: CDR1 SGHVS, CDR2 FQNEAQ. The V and J ends lost 5 bases and 7 bases, in that order; junction bases with no gene match: 19. The CDR3 DNA sequence: TGTGCCAGCAGCCCACGTAATTTGGGGCGGGAGGCATATAATGAGCAGTTCTTC. Translated: CASSPRNLGREAYNEQFF.

The gene calls are TRBV7-8 and TRBJ2-1, with 14 bases lining up with TRBD2. In germline, CDR1 is SGHVS, CDR2 FQNEAQ. The CDR3 covers 14 residues. Trimming at V came to 4 bases and at J to 9 bases, leaving 2 bases not matched to a gene. CDR3 DNA sequence: TGTGCCAGCAGCTCGGGGACTAGCGGGAGTGAGCAGTTCTTC. Amino acids: CASSSGTSGSEQFF.

This rearrangement joins TRBV19 to TRBJ1-6; no definite D call. The V and J ends lost 7 bases and 13 bases respectively, with 20 bases between them. The CDR3 is made up of 14 amino acids. Germline CDR1 and CDR2: LNHDA and SQIVND (reference sequence). In nucleotides, the CDR3 is TGTGCCAGTAAAGCCTCGGGATCTTTCACGCCCCTCCACTTT. This gives the protein CASKASGSFTPLHF.

The chain combines TRBV18 with TRBJ2-5; D not certain. Between the trimmed V and J ends, which lost 4 bases and 4 bases, there was a span of 7 bases. The CDR3 totals 12 residues. Germline lookup yields CDR1 KGHSH and CDR2 LQKENI. Here the CDR3 DNA reads TGTGCCAGCTCACTAACGCCAGAGACCCAGTACTTC. It translates to CASSLTPETQYF.

This clone was seen more than once but under ten times. The V and J genes are TRBV7-9 and TRBJ2-3, with no clear D. This CDR3 has 12 residues. V was trimmed by 5 bases and J by 1 base, leaving 4 bases between them. CDR1 and CDR2 from the germline V gene are SEHNR and FQNEAQ (reference sequence). CDR3 in DNA: TGTGCCAGCAGCCCCCGCACAGATACGCAGTATTTT. It translates to CASSPRTDTQYF.

The genes are TRBV7-9 and TRBJ2-6; D is possibly TRBD2 (5 bases). Trimming shortened V by 4 bases and J by 0 bases, and 13 bases separated the two germline ends. The CDR3 length is 17 residues. Germline lookup yields CDR1 SEHNR and CDR2 FQNEAQ (reference sequence). The CDR3: CASSSPTDFSGANVLTF. In DNA form, the CDR3 reads TGTGCCAGCAGCTCCCCGACGGACTTCTCTGGGGCCAACGTCCTGACTTTC. Looking up the rest from reference TRBV7-9 and TRBJ2-6 gives the full variable domain: DTGVSQNPRHKITKRGQNVTFRCDPISEHNRLYWYRQTLGQGPEFLTYFQNEAQLEKSRLLSDRFSAERPKGSFSTLEIQRTEQGDSAMYLCASSSPTDFSGANVLTFGAGSRLTVL.

The rearrangement joins TRBV5-1 to TRBJ2-1; no clear D gene. Germline CDR1 is SGHRS and CDR2 is YFSETQ. The CDR3 spans 15 residues. V was pared by 4 bases and J by 0 bases, with 11 bases between. The CDR3 spells CASSEAIYSYNEQFF. In DNA form, the CDR3 reads TGCGCCAGCAGCGAGGCGATTTACTCCTACAATGAGCAGTTCTTC.

This chain links TRBV5-1 with TRBJ2-3; maybe TRBD1 (6 bases). With 3 bases removed from V and 3 bases from J, the gap between germline ends came to 14 bases. Per the germline V gene, CDR1 is SGHRS and CDR2 is YFSETQ. The CDR3 covers 15 residues. The CDR3, as DNA: TGCGCCAGCAGCTATCAGGGGTTCGGGACAGATACGCAGTATTTT. It encodes CASSYQGFGTDTQYF.

This clone was counted a few times. The chain joins TRBV4-1 to TRBJ1-5; D unclear. V was pared by 0 bases and J by 10 bases, with 13 bases between. Germline loops: CDR1 MGHRA, CDR2 YSYEKL. This CDR3 comprises 14 residues. The CDR3 region has the DNA TGCGCCAGCAGCCAAGAGGCCTCGTTGCAACCCCAGCATTTT. Protein product: CASSQEASLQPQHF.

This chain joins TRBV19 and TRBJ2-7, with 9 nucleotides matching TRBD1. Per germline, CDR1 LNHDA and CDR2 SQIVND (reference sequence). V was pared by 3 bases and J by 0 bases, with 15 bases of the junction left unmatched. The CDR3 sequence is 19 residues long. The CDR3 is CASSMHPGTGYGSSYEQYF. The DNA of the CDR3 is TGTGCCAGTAGTATGCATCCCGGGACAGGGTATGGAAGCTCCTACGAGCAGTACTTC.

The chain uses TRBV21-1 and TRBJ1-4; TRBD1, the table's D call, was not compared with the DNA. TRBV21-1 is a pseudogene. The CDR3 runs 16 residues. The DNA of the CDR3 is TGTGCCAGCAGCAAAGGGACCCCAGGGTTTAATGAAAAACTGTTTTTT. It translates to CASSKGTPGFNEKLFF.

The rearrangement uses TRBV7-2 and TRBJ2-7; TRBD2 might be the D (5 bases). The CDR3 is 14 residues long. Trimming removed 5 bases from V and 2 bases from J, with 13 bases in between. Germline V gene sequence: CDR1 SGHTA, CDR2 FQGNSA. This CDR3 is CASSPIFGAYEQYF. Written as DNA, the CDR3 is TGTGCCAGCAGCCCGATCTTCGGGGCCTACGAGCAGTACTTC. The complete variable domain, with remaining parts taken from reference TRBV7-2 and TRBJ2-7, reads GAGVSQSPSNKVTEKGKDVELRCDPISGHTALYWYRQSLGQGLEFLIYFQGNSAPDKSGLPSDRFSAERTGGSVSTLTIQRTQQEDSAVYLCASSPIFGAYEQYFGPGTRLTVT.

V gene TRBV5-5 combines with J gene TRBJ1-1; 10 nucleotides line up with TRBD1. Germline V gene data show CDR1 as SGHKS and CDR2 as YYEKEE (reference sequence). The CDR3 runs 18 residues. V lost 3 bases and J lost 1; bases outside the gene matches: 12. DNA of the CDR3: TGTGCCAGCAGCTCTTCCCTCGGGACAGGGGCTAGGAACACTGAAGCTTTCTTT. Translating gives CASSSSLGTGARNTEAFF. The full variable domain, completed using reference TRBV5-5 and TRBJ1-1, is DAGVTQSPTHLIKTRGQQVTLRCSPISGHKSVSWYQQVLGQGPQFIFQYYEKEERGRGNFPDRFSARQFPNYSSELNVNALLLGDSALYLCASSSSLGTGARNTEAFFGQGTRLTVV.